This T cell receptor (beta chain) originates from a study of graft-versus-host responses after intestinal transplantation. The overall study: Tacrolimus and steroids were given for three to four years to all recipients after anti-thymocyte globulin induction. Findings and limits, study-wide: GvH clones were identified in recipient marrow, with some first appearing in ileum or blood. Allografts from individuals with graft-donor T cell macrochimerism displayed high graft-versus-host to host-versus-graft clonal ratios.

This clone was observed once. Its antigen is not known. The V segment lost 3 bases and the J segment 5 bases; nucleotides outside the gene matches: 6. The CDR3 extends over 16 amino acids. From germline, CDR1 is WNHNN and CDR2 SYGVQD (reference sequence). Generated by immunoSEQ multiplex PCR, the TCRdb table keeps only in-frame clones and is missing some. The data show approximately 46,000 clones, with roughly 84% seen just once and less than 0.55% held by the top ten. This sequence originates from a human donor who was the organ donor for an intestinal transplant. The sample in question was unstimulated CD4+ T cells sorted from spleen or lymph node cells, obtained before transplant. The chain employs TRBV10-1 and TRBJ2-3; 12 nucleotides line up with TRBD2. In nucleotides, the CDR3 is TGCGCCAGCAGTGATTCTAGCGGGGGGGCTATAGATACGCAGTATTTT. This encodes CASSDSSGGAIDTQYF.